A selection of T cell receptor beta chains follows, all from one sample in a study of T cells in Graves' hyperthyroidism and ophthalmopathy. Using its own MiXCR run on the multiplex PCR reads, TCRdb lists one record per CDR3 protein. Of approximately 330,000 distinct CDR3 sequences listed, 21% are singletons. The sample consisted of blood. The source of these receptors is a woman between 50 and 59 years old with Graves' hyperthyroidism. CDR3s include the opening cysteine and the closing phenylalanine or tryptophan. Fields, in order: clone size, J gene, V gene, D gene, CDR3 protein, CDR3 DNA. The D gene is left open where the match is weak. Clone size is not always given. Where it is, it says once, few, many or a class for expanded clones.

>many|TRBJ2-5|TRBV5-1|TRBD2
CASSLTSGGTQETQYF
TGCGCCAGCAGCCTGACTAGCGGGGGGACGCAAGAGACCCAGTACTTC
>many|TRBJ2-1|TRBV30|TRBD2
CAWSGVREGEQFF
TGTGCCTGGAGTGGGGTCAGGGAGGGTGAGCAGTTCTTC
>few|TRBJ1-2|TRBV6-1|TRBD1
CASTHRGRGDGYTF
TGTGCCAGCACTCACAGGGGGCGAGGAGATGGCTACACCTTC
>many|TRBJ1-2|TRBV6-1|.
CASSVVGGYTF
TGTGCCAGCTCAGTAGTAGGAGGCTACACCTTC
>few|TRBJ2-7|TRBV20-1|TRBD2
CSAKEREGIYEQYF
TGCAGTGCTAAAGAGCGGGAGGGGATCTACGAGCAGTACTTC
>many|TRBJ2-3|TRBV9|TRBD2
CASSVGGGLRTDTQYF
TGTGCCAGCAGCGTCGGCGGGGGACTACGAACAGATACGCAGTATTTT
>many|TRBJ1-6|TRBV28|.
CPARYREITSSYNSPLHF
TGTCCTGCCAGGTACAGGGAAATTACGAGCTCCTATAATTCACCCCTCCACTTT
>many|TRBJ1-6|TRBV27|.
CASRGLPNSPLHF
TGTGCCAGCAGGGGACTGCCCAATTCACCCCTCCACTTT
>.|TRBJ2-3|TRBV3-1|.
CASSQDPSDTQYF
TGTGCCAGCAGCCAAGATCCGTCAGATACGCAGTATTTT
>.|TRBJ2-3|TRBV5-4|TRBD1
CASSLRTGDLNTQYF
TGTGCCAGCAGCTTGCGGACAGGGGATTTGAATACGCAGTATTTT
>many|TRBJ2-5|TRBV30|.
CAWSGTAKRETQYF
TGTGCCTGGAGTGGGACAGCCAAGAGGGAGACCCAGTACTTC
>many|TRBJ1-5|TRBV5-1|TRBD1
CASSLDGQANQPQHF
TGCGCCAGCAGCTTGGATGGACAGGCCAATCAGCCCCAGCATTTT
>.|TRBJ1-6|TRBV25-1|TRBD1
CASREDRGNSPLHF
TGTGCCAGCAGAGAAGACAGGGGCAATTCACCCCTCCACTTT
>few|TRBJ1-2|TRBV14|.
CASSQKTRTDYGYTF
TGTGCCAGCAGCCAGAAAACCAGGACGGACTATGGCTACACCTTC
>.|TRBJ2-7|TRBV6-1|.
CAASGSYEQYF
TGTGCCGCGTCGGGCTCCTACGAGCAGTACTTC
>many|TRBJ1-5|TRBV7-8|.
CASSLTSYSNQPQHF
TGTGCCAGCAGCTTAACCTCCTATAGCAATCAGCCCCAGCATTTT
>few|TRBJ1-5|TRBV19|TRBD1
CASSPIDRGVRQPQHF
TGTGCCAGTAGCCCCATCGACAGGGGAGTACGTCAGCCCCAGCATTTT
>.|TRBJ2-2|TRBV15|.
CATSRDDPSTGELFF
TGTGCCACCAGCAGAGATGACCCGAGCACCGGGGAGCTGTTTTTT
>.|TRBJ2-1|TRBV7-9|TRBD1
CASSSLAPSSLNQGDRNEQFF
TGTGCCAGCAGCTCTTTAGCACCCTCGTCGTTAAATCAGGGGGACAGGAATGAGCAGTTCTTC